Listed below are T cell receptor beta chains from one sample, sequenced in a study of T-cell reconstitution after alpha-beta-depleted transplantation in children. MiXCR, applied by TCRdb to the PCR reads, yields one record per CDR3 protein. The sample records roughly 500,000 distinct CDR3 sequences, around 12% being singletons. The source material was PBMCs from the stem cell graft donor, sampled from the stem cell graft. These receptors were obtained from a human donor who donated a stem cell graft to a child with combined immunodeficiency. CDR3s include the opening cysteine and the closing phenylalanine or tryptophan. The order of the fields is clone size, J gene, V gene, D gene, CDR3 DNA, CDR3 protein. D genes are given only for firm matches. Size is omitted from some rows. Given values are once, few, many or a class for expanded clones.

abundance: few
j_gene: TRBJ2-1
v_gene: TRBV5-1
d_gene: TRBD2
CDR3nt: TGCGCCAGCAGCTTGAGTAGCGGGAGTGATGAGCAGTTCTTC
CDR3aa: CASSLSSGSDEQFF

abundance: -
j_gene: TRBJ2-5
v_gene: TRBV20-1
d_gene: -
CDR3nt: TGCAGTGCTAGAGATTTTCATGAGACCCAGTACTTC
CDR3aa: CSARDFHETQYF

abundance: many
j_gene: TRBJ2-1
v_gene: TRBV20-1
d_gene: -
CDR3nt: TGCAGTGCTTACCTAAGCGATGAGCAGTTCTTC
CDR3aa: CSAYLSDEQFF

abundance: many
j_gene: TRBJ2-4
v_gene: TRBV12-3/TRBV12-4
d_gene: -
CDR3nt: TGTGCCAGCAGCCCAGGACCCCTAGCCAAAAACATTCAGTACTTC
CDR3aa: CASSPGPLAKNIQYF

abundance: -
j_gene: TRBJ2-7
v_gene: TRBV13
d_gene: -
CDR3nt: TGTGCCAGCAGCTGGAGGCAGGGGCCTCTCTACGAGCAGTACTTC
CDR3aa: CASSWRQGPLYEQYF

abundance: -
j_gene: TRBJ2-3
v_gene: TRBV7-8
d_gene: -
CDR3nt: TGTGCCAGCAGCCGTTCCATGGGACTTAAAACCACAGATACGCAGTATTTT
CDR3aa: CASSRSMGLKTTDTQYF

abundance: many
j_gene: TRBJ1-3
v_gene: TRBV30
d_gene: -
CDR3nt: TGTGCCTGGAACAGGTTGGCCAACTCTGGAAACACCATATATTTT
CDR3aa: CAWNRLANSGNTIYF

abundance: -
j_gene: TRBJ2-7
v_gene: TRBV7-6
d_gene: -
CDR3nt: TGTGCCAGCAGCTTAGCCTGGAAATCAACCCTCAGCTCCTACGAGCAGTACTTC
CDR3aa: CASSLAWKSTLSSYEQYF

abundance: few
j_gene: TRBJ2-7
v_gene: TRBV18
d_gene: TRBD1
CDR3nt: TGTGCCAGCTCACCAAGGGACAGGGTTAACTCCTACGAGCAGTACTTC
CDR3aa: CASSPRDRVNSYEQYF

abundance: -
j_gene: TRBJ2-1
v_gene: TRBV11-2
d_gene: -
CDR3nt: TGTGCCAGCAGCCCCGAGGGGCTTCTCGTCTTAAGCTCCTACAATGAGCAGTTCTTC
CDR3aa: CASSPEGLLVLSSYNEQFF

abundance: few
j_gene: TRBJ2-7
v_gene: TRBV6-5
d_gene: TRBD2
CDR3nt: TGTGCCAGCAGTTACGGGACTAGCGCGTACGAGCAGTACTTC
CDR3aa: CASSYGTSAYEQYF

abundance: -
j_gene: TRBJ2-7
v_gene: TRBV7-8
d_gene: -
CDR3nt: TGTGCCAGCAGCTGGGGACGGCAGCCCTACGAGCAGTACTTC
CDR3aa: CASSWGRQPYEQYF

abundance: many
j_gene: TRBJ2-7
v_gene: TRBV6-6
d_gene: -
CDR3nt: TGTGCCAGCAGTTATCCCGTGCAGTACTTC
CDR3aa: CASSYPVQYF

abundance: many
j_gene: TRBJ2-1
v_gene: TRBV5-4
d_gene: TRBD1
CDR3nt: TGTGCCAGCAGCTTCCCGGGACAGCTAGTTGAGCAGTTCTTC
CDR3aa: CASSFPGQLVEQFF

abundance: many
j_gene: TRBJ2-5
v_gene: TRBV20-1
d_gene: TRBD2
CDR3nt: TGCAGTGCTAGAGATCTTGCGGGAGGGCCGGAGGAGACCCAGTACTTC
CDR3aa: CSARDLAGGPEETQYF

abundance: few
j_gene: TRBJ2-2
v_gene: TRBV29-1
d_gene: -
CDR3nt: TGCAGCGTTGGGCCCGGTGCCACCGGGGAGCTGTTTTTT
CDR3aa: CSVGPGATGELFF

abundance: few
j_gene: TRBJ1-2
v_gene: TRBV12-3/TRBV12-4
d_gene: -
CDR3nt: TGTGCCAGCAGTTTAGCCCGGGGCAACTATGGCTACACCTTC
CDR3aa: CASSLARGNYGYTF

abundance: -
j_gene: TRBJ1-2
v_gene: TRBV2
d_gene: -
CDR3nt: TGTGCCAGCACCCCGGCCGGGACTAACTATGGCTACACCTTC
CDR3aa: CASTPAGTNYGYTF

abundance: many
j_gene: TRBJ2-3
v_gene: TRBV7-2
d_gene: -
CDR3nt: TGTGCCAGCAGCTTAGCCACAGCATGGACCCCTGTGGATACGCAGTATTTT
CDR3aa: CASSLATAWTPVDTQYF

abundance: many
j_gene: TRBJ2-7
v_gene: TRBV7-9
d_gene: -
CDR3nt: TGTGCCAGCAAGGGTGTCTCCTACGAGCAGTACTTC
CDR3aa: CASKGVSYEQYF

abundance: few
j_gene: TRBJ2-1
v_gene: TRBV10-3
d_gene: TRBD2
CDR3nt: TGTGCCATCAGGAGGGGGACTAGCGGGAATGAGCAGTTCTTC
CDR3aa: CAIRRGTSGNEQFF

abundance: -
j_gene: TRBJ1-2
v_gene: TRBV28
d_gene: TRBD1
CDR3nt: TGTGCCAGCAGTCCCACAGGGGGCCCGTTGGGCTACACCTTC
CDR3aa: CASSPTGGPLGYTF

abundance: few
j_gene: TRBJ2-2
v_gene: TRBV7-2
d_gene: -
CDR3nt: TGTGCCAGCAGTAAGGGCAGGGAGCGGACCGGGGAGCTGTTTTTT
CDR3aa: CASSKGRERTGELFF

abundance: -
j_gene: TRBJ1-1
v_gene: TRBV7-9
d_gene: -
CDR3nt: TGTGCCAGCAGAAATCGACAGCAGAACACTGAAGCTTTCTTT
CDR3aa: CASRNRQQNTEAFF

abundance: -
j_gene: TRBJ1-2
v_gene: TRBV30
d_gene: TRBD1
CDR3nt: TGTGCCTGGGCCCCACAGGGGACCTATGGCTACACCTTC
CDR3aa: CAWAPQGTYGYTF

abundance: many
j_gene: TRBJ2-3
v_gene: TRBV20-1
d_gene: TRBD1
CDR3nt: TGCAGTGCTAGAGTCCACCGGGACAGGGTGGCAGATACGCAGTATTTT
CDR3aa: CSARVHRDRVADTQYF

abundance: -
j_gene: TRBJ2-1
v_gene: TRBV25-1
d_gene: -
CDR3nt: TGTGCCAGCAGTGAAAGGAGCTCCTACAATGAGCAGTTCTTC
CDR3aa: CASSERSSYNEQFF

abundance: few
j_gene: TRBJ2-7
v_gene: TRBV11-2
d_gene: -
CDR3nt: TGTGCCAGCAGCTTGTCCGCTAGCGCGGCCTACGAGCAGTACTTC
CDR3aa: CASSLSASAAYEQYF

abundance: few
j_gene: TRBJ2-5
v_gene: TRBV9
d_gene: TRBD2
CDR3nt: TGTGCCAGCAGCGTAGGTGGGGGGGGGACTAAAGAGACCCAGTACTTC
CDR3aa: CASSVGGGGTKETQYF

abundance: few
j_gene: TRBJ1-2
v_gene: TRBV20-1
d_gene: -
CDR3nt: TGCAGTGCTAGAGAAGGTGCAAGCTATGGCTACACCTTC
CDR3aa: CSAREGASYGYTF

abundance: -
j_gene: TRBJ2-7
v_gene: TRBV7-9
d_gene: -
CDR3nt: TGTGCCAGCAGCAAGGGGGGAACCTACGAGCAGTACTTC
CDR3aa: CASSKGGTYEQYF

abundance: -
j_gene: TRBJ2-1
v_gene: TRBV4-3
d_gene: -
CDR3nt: TGCGCCAGCAGCCCTACCAGGCGGGGTATTTACAATGAGCAGTTCTTC
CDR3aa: CASSPTRRGIYNEQFF

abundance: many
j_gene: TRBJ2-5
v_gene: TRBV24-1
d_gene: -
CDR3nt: TGTGCCACCAGTGGTGGAAGGGGGAATCAAGAGACCCAGTACTTC
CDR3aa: CATSGGRGNQETQYF

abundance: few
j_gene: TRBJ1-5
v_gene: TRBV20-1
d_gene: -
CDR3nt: TGCAGTGCCCCCCCCCCAGGGAGGAGAGGCCAGCCCCAGCATTTT
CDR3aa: CSAPPPGRRGQPQHF

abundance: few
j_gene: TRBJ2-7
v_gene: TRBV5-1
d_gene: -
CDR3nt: TGCGCCAGCAGCTTGGGGGCTCACCTCGCGAGGTACGAGCAGTACTTC
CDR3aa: CASSLGAHLARYEQYF

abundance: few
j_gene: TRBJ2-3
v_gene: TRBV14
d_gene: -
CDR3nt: TGTGCCAGCAGCCAAGCCAGCGGAAGCACAGATACGCAGTATTTT
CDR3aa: CASSQASGSTDTQYF

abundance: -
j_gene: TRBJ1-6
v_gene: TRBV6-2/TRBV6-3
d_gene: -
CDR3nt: TGTGCCAGCAGTTACCCGCGGTTCGGGGCTCGTGATTCACCCCTCCACTTT
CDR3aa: CASSYPRFGARDSPLHF

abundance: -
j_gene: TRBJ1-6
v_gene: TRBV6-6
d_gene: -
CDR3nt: TGTGCCAGCAGTTACGTCAATTCACCCCTCCACTTT
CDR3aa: CASSYVNSPLHF

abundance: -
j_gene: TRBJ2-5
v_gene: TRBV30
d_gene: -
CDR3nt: TGTGCCTGGGGCCAAGAGACCCAGTACTTC
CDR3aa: CAWGQETQYF